Described below is a single T cell receptor (beta chain) sequence and its context. Trimming at V came to 6 bases and at J to 1 base, leaving 11 bases not matched to a gene. CDR1 is WNHNN, CDR2 SYGVQD, per germline (reference sequence). CDR3 length: 17 residues. The source of the sample is a study of blood T cell repertoires in COVID-19. Study overall: COVID-19 samples collected from the United States, Italy and Spain covered acute and convalescent phases. T cells, B-cell-depleted T cells, or PBMCs provided the cDNA or gDNA that served as material.

Assay: immunoSEQ multiplex PCR; the TCRdb copy retains only in-frame clones and omits some. The sample consists of about 340,000 clones, 87% of them appearing once. The sample consisted of peripheral blood. The chain is built from TRBV10-1 and TRBJ1-3, with 8 nucleotides matching TRBD1. The TCR sequence derives from a woman in her forties or fifties with COVID-19, enrolled during active disease. CDR3 sequence reads: CASSPGQGRGSGNTIYF. In nucleotides, the CDR3 is TGCGCCAGCAGCCCCGGACAGGGACGTGGATCTGGAAACACCATATATTTT.